Following are 26 T cell receptor beta chains from one sample sequenced in a study of glioma-infiltrating T cells after dendritic cell vaccination. Assay: immunoSEQ multiplex PCR; the TCRdb copy retains only in-frame clones and omits some. The data hold more than 85,000 clones, with 90% observed a single time. Sample time point: after dendritic cell vaccination, including at tumor progression/relapse. Sequencing used blood, obtained after dendritic cell vaccination. The receptors derive from a human donor with glioblastoma.

This chain links TRBV11-3 with TRBJ2-7; 8 nucleotides agree with TRBD1. The CDR3 totals 14 residues. Germline-derived CDR1 and CDR2 are SGHNT and YENEEA. With V trimmed by 5 bases and J by 3 bases, 6 bases remained unmatched. CDR3 in amino acids: CASSRAGTGYEQYF. In nucleotides, the CDR3 is TGTGCCAGCAGCCGAGCCGGGACAGGCTACGAGCAGTACTTC.

The chain is built from TRBV4-1 and TRBJ2-1; 11 nucleotides match TRBD2. Germline CDR1 MGHRA, CDR2 YSYEKL. There are 18 residues in the CDR3. J lost 5 bases, V lost 1 base, and 10 bases had no gene match. This chain's CDR3 is CASSQAVAGGPVDNEQFF. In nucleotides, the CDR3 is TGCGCCAGCAGCCAAGCCGTAGCGGGGGGGCCGGTTGACAATGAGCAGTTCTTC.

This clone turned up a few times. V usage is TRBV30 and J usage is TRBJ1-4, with 8 bases lining up with TRBD1. The CDR3 runs to 15 residues. V trimming: 3 bases; J trimming: 5 bases; junction bases outside the gene matches: 8. Germline-derived CDR1 and CDR2 are GTSNPN and SVGIG (reference sequence). In DNA, the CDR3 is TGTGCCTGGAGCGAAGGACAGGGCCGGAATGAAAAACTGTTTTTT. Translated: CAWSEGQGRNEKLFF.

V usage is TRBV30 and J usage is TRBJ2-1; D may be TRBD1 (5 bases). Germline CDR1 and CDR2: GTSNPN and SVGIG (reference sequence). V gave up 1 base and J gave up 9 bases, with 10 bases separating them. This CDR3 contains 12 residues. The CDR3 here is CAWSGQYLEQFF. The CDR3, as DNA: TGTGCCTGGAGTGGACAGTATCTTGAGCAGTTCTTC.

In nucleotides, the CDR3 is TGTGCCAGCAGCCGGGAGGCTAACTATGGCTACACCTTC. It is translated as CASSREANYGYTF. The chain carries TRBV14 and TRBJ1-2; D not certain. The CDR3 consists of 13 residues. V was pared by 4 bases and J by 0 bases, with 6 bases between. Germline CDR1 is SGHDN and CDR2 is FVKESK. Based on the CDR3 plus reference TRBV14 and TRBJ1-2, the full variable domain is EAGVTQFPSHSVIEKGQTVTLRCDPISGHDNLYWYRRVMGKEIKFLLHFVKESKQDESGMPNNRFLAERTGGTYSTLKVQPAELEDSGVYFCASSREANYGYTFGSGTRLTVV.

V and J are TRBV5-6 and TRBJ2-5; 9 bases fit TRBD1. This CDR3 region has 15 residues. In germline, CDR1 is SGHDT, CDR2 YYEEEE. V trimming: 4 bases; J trimming: 1 base; junction bases outside the gene matches: 5. In nucleotides, the CDR3 is TGTGCCAGCAGCCCAGGGGGACAGGGCCAAGAGACCCAGTACTTC. Protein: CASSPGGQGQETQYF.

V usage is TRBV18 and J usage is TRBJ1-2; 7 positions match TRBD1. Losses at the gene ends were 0 bases for V and 5 bases for J; bases not matched to a gene: 12. Germline CDR1 and CDR2: KGHSH and LQKENI. The CDR3 length is 17 residues. The CDR3 DNA reads TGTGCCAGCTCACCACCCGGAGCGCGACAGGGTAAATATGGCTACACCTTC. It encodes CASSPPGARQGKYGYTF.

This chain connects TRBV4-1 to TRBJ1-6; D is ambiguous. CDR3 size: 14 residues. The V end lost 1 base, the J end lost 7 bases, and 8 bases lay between the germline ends. Germline-derived CDR1 and CDR2 are MGHRA and YSYEKL. Written as DNA, the CDR3 is TGCGCCAGCAGCCAAGGCCCACTAAATTCACCCCTCCACTTT. This gives the protein CASSQGPLNSPLHF.

V and J are TRBV4-1 and TRBJ1-2; D not resolved. The germline V gene encodes CDR1 MGHRA and CDR2 YSYEKL. Deletions cut 0 bases from V and 4 bases from J, with 12 bases between. The CDR3 is 15 amino acids. CDR3 sequence (DNA): TGCGCCAGCAGCCAAGAGCTAACGGTGAGCTATGGCTACACCTTC. This sequence encodes CASSQELTVSYGYTF.

CDR3 sequence reads: CASSLGGTATFETQYF. CDR3 nucleotides: TGTGCCAGCAGCCTGGGCGGGACAGCCACATTCGAGACCCAGTACTTC. The chain uses TRBV9 and TRBJ2-5, with a tentative D call TRBD1 (7 bases). The CDR3 sequence is 16 residues long. V was clipped by 4 bases and J by 5 bases, with 21 bases between them. Germline loops: CDR1 SGDLS, CDR2 YYNGEE. Looking up the rest from reference TRBV9 and TRBJ2-5 gives the full variable domain: DSGVTQTPKHLITATGQRVTLRCSPRSGDLSVYWYQQSLDQGLQFLIQYYNGEERAKGNILERFSAQQFPDLHSELNLSSLELGDSALYFCASSLGGTATFETQYFGPGTRLLVL.

CDR3 amino acids: CASSLLRDRVGNQPQHF. CDR3 DNA: TGCGCCAGCAGTCTCCTCCGGGACAGGGTAGGCAATCAGCCCCAGCATTTT. The V call is TRBV23-1, the J call TRBJ1-5, with 9 bases that match TRBD1. TRBV23-1 is labeled an ORF, and its function is uncertain. The CDR3 sequence is 17 residues long. Losses at the gene ends were 4 bases for V and 2 bases for J; bases not matched to a gene: 9.

V is TRBV6-5 and J is TRBJ2-2; 9 bases are a match to TRBD2. The CDR3 is 15 residues long. Germline lookup yields CDR1 MNHEY and CDR2 SVGAGI. Germline trimming cut 1 base from V and 4 bases from J; bases unmatched to any gene: 1. CDR3 amino acids: CASSYFSGSTGELFF. Here the CDR3 DNA reads TGTGCCAGCAGTTACTTTAGCGGGAGCACCGGGGAGCTGTTTTTT.

This clone was recorded only once. CDR3 amino acids: CASSLAPRNTIYF. In DNA, the CDR3 is TGTGCCAGCAGCTTAGCTCCCCGAAACACCATATATTTT. This chain connects TRBV5-6 to TRBJ1-3; D remains unclear. Germline-derived CDR1 and CDR2 are SGHDT and YYEEEE. This CDR3 region has 13 residues. Trimming took off 2 bases at V and 5 bases at J, with 8 bases between the two ends. The full variable domain, completed using reference TRBV5-6 and TRBJ1-3, is DAGVTQSPTHLIKTRGQQVTLRCSPKSGHDTVSWYQQALGQGPQFIFQYYEEEERQRGNFPDRFSGHQFPNYSSELNVNALLLGDSALYLCASSLAPRNTIYFGEGSWLTVV.

The chain employs TRBV5-6 and TRBJ1-3, with 7 bases lining up with TRBD1. The CDR3 consists of 15 residues. V lost 5 bases and J lost 7; bases outside the gene matches: 12. Germline V CDR1 and CDR2: SGHDT, YYEEEE. The CDR3 DNA reads as TGTGCCAGCAGGGTCAGGGACAGAGGACCGAACACCATATATTTT. Protein sequence: CASRVRDRGPNTIYF.

This clone appeared a few times. The chain recombines TRBV27 with TRBJ1-2; D remains ambiguous. The V end was cut by 5 bases, the J end by 5 bases, with 12 bases between. Germline V gene sequence: CDR1 MNHEY, CDR2 SMNVEV (reference sequence). This CDR3 is 13 amino acids long. CDR3 sequence: CASSTRALYGYTF. CDR3 DNA: TGTGCCAGCAGTACCCGAGCCTTGTATGGCTACACCTTC.

This rearrangement joins TRBV5-4 to TRBJ2-3; TRBD2 aligns across 12 bases. This CDR3 has 16 amino acids. The trim removed 4 bases at V and 4 bases at J, leaving 7 bases unmatched. Germline V CDR1 and CDR2: SGHNT, YYREEE (reference sequence). The CDR3 spells CASSHRTSGVPDTQYF. Written as DNA, the CDR3 is TGTGCCAGCAGCCACCGGACTAGCGGGGTCCCAGATACGCAGTATTTT.

V is TRBV14 and J is TRBJ2-1; TRBD2 matches 8 bases. With V trimmed by 2 bases and J by 2 bases, 5 bases remained unmatched. This CDR3 spans 16 amino acids. The germline V gene has CDR1 SGHDN and CDR2 FVKESK. The CDR3, as DNA: TGTGCCAGCAGCCAAAGGACTAGCCATACCTACAATGAGCAGTTCTTC. Encoded protein: CASSQRTSHTYNEQFF. Based on the CDR3 plus reference TRBV14 and TRBJ2-1, the full variable domain is EAGVTQFPSHSVIEKGQTVTLRCDPISGHDNLYWYRRVMGKEIKFLLHFVKESKQDESGMPNNRFLAERTGGTYSTLKVQPAELEDSGVYFCASSQRTSHTYNEQFFGPGTRLTVL.

V usage is TRBV6-6 and J usage is TRBJ2-5; 12 nucleotides line up with TRBD2. The J segment lost 2 bases and the V segment lost 0 bases, leaving 1 base of the junction unmatched. This CDR3 comprises 16 residues. CDR1 MNHNY and CDR2 SVGAGI come from the germline V gene (reference sequence). The CDR3 loop is CASSYSLAGGQETQYF. The CDR3 coding sequence is TGTGCCAGCAGTTACTCCCTAGCGGGGGGGCAAGAGACCCAGTACTTC.

V gene TRBV4-2 combines with J gene TRBJ1-6, with D hard to call. The CDR3 length is 15 residues. Between the trimmed V and J ends, which lost 0 bases and 9 bases, there was a span of 12 bases. CDR1 and CDR2 (germline): LGHNA, YNFKEQ. CDR3: CASSQDGAGISPLHF. Here the CDR3 DNA reads TGTGCCAGCAGCCAAGATGGAGCCGGCATTTCACCCCTCCACTTT.

The chain carries TRBV12-5 and TRBJ1-5, with 10 bases that match TRBD1. The CDR3 sequence is 14 residues long. The V gene end was trimmed by 4 bases and the J gene end by 6 bases; junction bases not matched to a gene: 3. CDR1 is LGHNT and CDR2 is FRNRAP in the germline V gene. The CDR3 DNA reads TGTGCTAGTGGTTCGGGACAGGGGCCTCAGCCCCAGCATTTT. As protein: CASGSGQGPQPQHF.

The gene calls are TRBV5-5 and TRBJ1-2; 7 nucleotides match TRBD1. V lost 3 bases, J lost 2 bases, and 10 bases stayed unmatched. The germline V gene has CDR1 SGHKS and CDR2 YYEKEE (reference sequence). The CDR3 has 16 residues. The DNA for the CDR3 is TGTGCCAGCAGCTCACTTGCGCGACAGGGAAACTATGGCTACACCTTC. Encoded protein: CASSSLARQGNYGYTF.

The chain employs TRBV5-4 and TRBJ2-7, with D possibly matching TRBD1 (5 bases). The CDR3 has 13 residues. The germline V gene encodes CDR1 SGHNT and CDR2 YYREEE (reference sequence). The V gene lost 0 bases and the J gene lost 3 bases, with 7 bases spanning the gap. DNA of the CDR3: TGTGCCAGCAGCTTGGACAGGAACTACGAGCAGTACTTC. Protein: CASSLDRNYEQYF. Full variable domain (outside the CDR3, taken from reference TRBV5-4 and TRBJ2-7): ETGVTQSPTHLIKTRGQQVTLRCSSQSGHNTVSWYQQALGQGPQFIFQYYREEENGRGNFPPRFSGLQFPNYSSELNVNALELDDSALYLCASSLDRNYEQYFGPGTRLTVT.

The chain recombines TRBV5-1 with TRBJ2-2; 7 bases are a match to TRBD1. The germline gives CDR1 SGHRS, CDR2 YFSETQ. The J segment lost 5 bases and the V segment lost 4 bases, leaving 8 bases of the junction unmatched. The CDR3 sequence is 15 residues long. For the CDR3, the DNA is TGCGCCAGCAGCCCCGGACAGGATCGTACCGGGGAGCTGTTTTTT. Protein: CASSPGQDRTGELFF.

This clone was seen only a few times. The V gene is TRBV11-2, the J gene TRBJ2-5; tentative D call: TRBD2 (7 bases). This CDR3 comprises 18 residues. In germline, CDR1 is SGHAT, CDR2 FQNNGV. V dropped 1 base and J dropped 0 bases, with 18 bases sitting between them. CDR3 nucleotides: TGTGCCAGCAGCTTAGCCTCATTCGGGGGGCCCAACCAAGAGACCCAGTACTTC. Translated: CASSLASFGGPNQETQYF.

The CDR3 reads CASSLELAGGRNEQFF. The DNA for the CDR3 is TGTGCCAGTAGTCTCGAGCTAGCGGGGGGGCGCAATGAGCAGTTCTTC. The chain carries TRBV19 and TRBJ2-1; 12 bases line up with TRBD2. The CDR3 runs 16 residues. Germline lookup yields CDR1 LNHDA and CDR2 SQIVND (reference sequence). The J segment lost 6 bases and the V segment lost 5 bases, leaving 8 bases of the junction unmatched.

The chain employs TRBV19 and TRBJ2-7; 7 bases align to TRBD1. The V gene's germline CDR1 is LNHDA and CDR2 SQIVND (reference sequence). V lost 3 bases and J lost 5; bases outside the gene matches: 4. The CDR3 consists of 13 residues. CDR3 nucleotides: TGTGCCAGTAGTATGAGGGGGCAGGACGAGCAGTACTTC. Protein: CASSMRGQDEQYF.